The rows below give T cell receptor beta chains drawn from one sample of a study of CD8+CD57+ T cells in acquired aplastic anemia. MiXCR, applied by TCRdb to the reads, yields one record per CDR3 protein. This sample has approximately 180,000 distinct CDR3 sequences; around 60% occur once, and the top ten carry roughly 42%. The sequencing input was sorted CD4+, CD8+, or CD8+CD57+ T cells (not recorded which) from PBMCs. The receptors shown here come from a human donor with aplastic anemia. CDR3s include the opening cysteine and the closing phenylalanine or tryptophan. A D gene is named only where the DNA matches it firmly. Clone sizes are given selectively: once, few, many, or a class where the clone is expanded.

>TRBV7-2|.|.|TRBJ2-7
CASSLQGSLSSYEQYF
TGTGCCAGCAGCTTACAGGGTTCTCTTTCCTCCTACGAGCAGTACTTC
>TRBV10-1|.|many|TRBJ2-7
CASSGQPPYEQYF
TGCGCCAGCAGTGGACAGCCCCCCTACGAGCAGTACTTC
>TRBV29-1|.|many|TRBJ1-2
CSVDENYGYTF
TGCAGCGTTGACGAAAACTATGGCTACACCTTC
>TRBV20-1|.|few|TRBJ2-7
CSEGEQYF
TGCAGTGAGGGCGAGCAGTACTTC
>TRBV7-6|.|many|TRBJ2-1
CASSTRTAPELWEQFF
TGTGCCAGCAGCACCCGGACAGCCCCCGAGTTATGGGAGCAGTTCTTC
>TRBV7-8|.|.|TRBJ2-7
CASSPMRPGVQGSHEQYF
TGTGCCAGCAGCCCCATGAGGCCAGGGGTTCAGGGGTCCCACGAGCAGTACTTC
>TRBV7-6|TRBD2|many|TRBJ2-1
CASSLGASGGRDNEQFF
TGTGCCAGCAGCTTAGGAGCTAGCGGGGGGCGAGACAATGAGCAGTTCTTC
>TRBV29-1|TRBD1|few|TRBJ2-1
CSVETGTASNEQFF
TGCAGCGTTGAGACCGGGACAGCGAGCAATGAGCAGTTCTTC
>TRBV7-8|TRBD1|.|TRBJ2-7
CASSVGAGGTYEQYF
TGTGCCAGCAGCGTCGGTGCAGGGGGTACTTACGAGCAGTACTTC
>TRBV2|.|few|TRBJ1-1
CASSEARPVGLPEAFF
TGTGCCAGCAGTGAAGCGCGACCCGTGGGCCTACCTGAAGCTTTCTTT
>TRBV4-1|.|.|TRBJ1-6
CASSQDWRAGDSPLHF
TGCGCCAGCAGCCAAGATTGGAGGGCGGGGGATTCACCCCTCCACTTT
>TRBV15|TRBD1|.|TRBJ1-1
CATSRSSTGFTEAFF
TGTGCCACCAGCAGATCTTCGACAGGGTTCACTGAAGCTTTCTTT
>TRBV19|.|.|TRBJ2-1
CASSSRRADSYNEQFF
TGTGCCAGTAGTTCAAGACGAGCGGACTCCTACAATGAGCAGTTCTTT
>TRBV2|.|.|TRBJ2-7
CASSAAGTPYEQYF
TGTGCCAGCAGTGCCGCGGGCACCCCCTACGAGCAGTACTTC
>TRBV14|TRBD1|.|TRBJ1-2
CASSQVWDRDVGYTF
TGTGCCAGCAGCCAAGTGTGGGACAGGGACGTTGGCTACACCTTC
>TRBV25-1|TRBD1|.|TRBJ1-1
CASSTSGTGNTEAFF
TGTGCCAGCAGCACGTCCGGGACAGGGAACACTGAAGCTTTCTTT
>TRBV12-3/TRBV12-4|.|.|TRBJ2-3
CASGPSGATQYF
TGTGCCAGCGGACCATCAGGGGCTACGCAGTATTTT
>TRBV10-2|.|many|TRBJ2-7
CASGPGLGPYEQYF
TGCGCCAGCGGACCGGGCCTTGGCCCCTACGAGCAGTACTTC
>TRBV2|TRBD1|.|TRBJ1-5
CASSATGGHQPQHF
TGTGCCAGCAGTGCGACAGGGGGGCATCAGCCCCAGCATTTT
>TRBV7-9|.|.|TRBJ1-2
CASSFGDANYGYTF
TGTGCCAGCAGCTTTGGCGATGCCAACTATGGCTACACCTTC
>TRBV7-9|.|.|TRBJ1-1
CASSSGRDEAFF
TGTGCCAGCAGCTCCGGTAGGGATGAAGCTTTCTTT
>TRBV4-1|.|few|TRBJ2-1
CASSGRDGFSYNEQFF
TGCGCCAGCAGCGGACGGGACGGATTCTCCTACAATGAGCAGTTCTTC
>TRBV15|.|.|TRBJ2-7
CATSSRGYEQYF
TGTGCCACCAGCAGCAGGGGCTACGAGCAGTACTTC
>TRBV20-1|.|.|TRBJ2-7
CSARDPKHSYEQYF
TGCAGTGCTAGAGATCCGAAACATTCCTACGAGCAGTACTTC
>TRBV27|.|.|TRBJ2-1
CARPRDRIYNEQFF
TGTGCCCGCCCACGGGACCGGATCTACAATGAGCAGTTCTTC
>TRBV12-3/TRBV12-4|TRBD1|.|TRBJ1-5
CASSQAGTGGNQPQHF
TGTGCCAGCAGTCAAGCCGGGACAGGGGGTAATCAGCCCCAGCATTTT
>TRBV20-1|.|.|TRBJ2-7
CSAIDRGPYEQYF
TGCAGTGCTATCGACAGAGGACCCTACGAGCAGTACTTC
>TRBV10-3|.|once|TRBJ1-2
CAISEDRKRGYTF
TGTGCCATCAGTGAGGACAGGAAAAGGGGCTACACCTTC
>TRBV20-1|.|.|TRBJ2-7
CSASARQGGGQYF
TGCAGTGCTAGTGCTCGCCAGGGGGGAGGGCAGTACTTC
>TRBV7-8|TRBD2|.|TRBJ2-5
CASSEILAVQETQYF
TGTGCCAGCAGCGAGATACTAGCGGTACAAGAGACCCAGTACTTC
>TRBV5-1|.|.|TRBJ2-7
CASSLARNDYEQYF
TGCGCCAGCAGCTTGGCACGGAACGACTACGAGCAGTACTTC
>TRBV20-1|TRBD2|.|TRBJ2-2
CSARGAGGTGELFF
TGCAGTGCTAGAGGGGCGGGAGGCACCGGGGAGCTGTTTTTT
>TRBV4-1|.|.|TRBJ2-2
CASSQVMGELFF
TGCGCCAGCAGCCAAGTCATGGGGGAGCTGTTTTTT
>TRBV7-9|.|many|TRBJ1-1
CASSLSRIVNTEAFF
TGTGCCAGCAGCTTAAGCCGAATAGTTAACACTGAAGCTTTCTTT
>TRBV2|TRBD1|.|TRBJ2-2
CASSILGDRATGELFF
TGTGCCAGCAGTATCCTCGGGGACAGGGCCACCGGGGAGCTGTTTTTT
>TRBV12-3/TRBV12-4|TRBD1|many|TRBJ1-2
CASSLGQGIGYTF
TGTGCCAGCAGTTTGGGACAGGGTATAGGCTACACCTTC
>TRBV29-1|.|many|TRBJ1-1
CSAAPGPWGNTEAFF
TGCAGCGCCGCTCCGGGACCCTGGGGGAACACTGAAGCTTTCTTT
>TRBV20-1|.|few|TRBJ1-1
CSAREHRGRITEAFF
TGCAGTGCTAGAGAACACCGGGGGAGGATCACTGAAGCTTTCTTT
>TRBV5-8|.|many|TRBJ1-2
CASSLQGTNYGYTF
TGTGCCAGCAGCTTGCAAGGGACTAACTATGGCTACACCTTC
>TRBV15|.|.|TRBJ2-2
CATSREVLNTGELFF
TGTGCCACCAGCAGAGAGGTTCTGAACACCGGGGAGCTGTTTTTT
>TRBV7-9|TRBD1|.|TRBJ2-1
CASSHARDSDNEQFF
TGTGCCAGCAGCCACGCCCGGGACAGTGACAATGAGCAGTTCTTC
>TRBV7-6|.|.|TRBJ2-7
CASSPGTEGYEQYF
TGTGCCAGCAGCCCAGGGACCGAGGGGTACGAGCAGTACTTC
>TRBV29-1|.|once|TRBJ2-3
CSVEAGPSTDTQYF
TGCAGCGTTGAAGCGGGACCTAGCACAGATACGCAGTATTTT
>TRBV2|TRBD1|once|TRBJ1-5
CASSETGGRRPQHF
TGTGCCAGCAGCGAGACAGGGGGCAGAAGGCCCCAGCATTTT
>TRBV7-9|TRBD1|many|TRBJ2-3
CASSPQGGTDTQYF
TGTGCCAGCAGCCCCCAGGGGGGCACAGATACGCAGTATTTT
>TRBV10-2|.|few|TRBJ2-3
CASSEIWDTQYF
TGCGCCAGCAGTGAGATTTGGGATACGCAGTATTTT
>TRBV29-1|.|.|TRBJ1-2
CSVDGGRRYGYTF
TGCAGCGTTGACGGGGGGAGGAGGTACGGCTACACCTTC
>TRBV7-8|.|.|TRBJ1-2
CASSLSAGRTNYGYTF
TGTGCCAGCAGCTTATCGGCGGGGCGGACCAACTATGGCTACACCTTC
>TRBV7-2|.|.|TRBJ2-2
CASSFQGRDTGELFF
TGTGCCAGCAGCTTCCAGGGGAGGGACACCGGGGAGCTGTTTTTT
>TRBV2|.|.|TRBJ2-7
CASSEGTGPYEQYF
TGTGCCAGCAGTGAGGGGACGGGGCCCTACGAGCAGTACTTC
>TRBV20-1|.|.|TRBJ1-4
CSASDQSSEKLFF
TGCAGTGCTAGTGACCAGAGCAGCGAAAAACTGTTTTTT
>TRBV7-6|.|.|TRBJ2-5
CASSFGRETQYF
TGTGCCAGCAGCTTTGGGAGGGAGACCCAGTACTTC
>TRBV5-4|.|many|TRBJ1-2
CASSLGGFGGYTF
TGTGCCAGCAGCTTGGGGGGGTTCGGGGGCTACACCTTC
>TRBV24-1|TRBD1|once|TRBJ2-7
CATSDLEGQGGEQYF
TGTGCCACCAGTGATTTGGAGGGACAGGGCGGCGAGCAGTACTTC